This T cell receptor (beta chain) was profiled in a study of Graves' ophthalmopathy and Graves' hyperthyroidism. For the study at large: Peripheral blood (taken before any treatment) was collected at initial diagnosis. Study-wide results and limits: With a specificity of 72.22% and a sensitivity of approximately 68%, the model predicted ophthalmopathy progression. The majority of expanded thyroid clonotypes above 0.001 frequency also occurred in blood.

RNA transcripts served as template for amplifying TCR beta CDR3 sequences. First-round RT-PCR employed HTBI primers, with a second-round multiplex PCR after it. TCRdb used MiXCR to reprocess the multiplex PCR reads, holding one entry per CDR3 protein. The table has 600,000 to 650,000 distinct CDR3 sequences, about a fifth seen once. V was clipped by 7 bases and J by 2 bases, with 14 bases between them. The CDR3 has 14 amino acids. Per the germline V gene, CDR1 is LNHDA and CDR2 is SQIVND (reference sequence). This clonotype was seen ten or more times. Antigen specificity is unknown. The chain has TRBV19 and TRBJ1-2, with D uncertain. This receptor was obtained from a woman aged 18-29 years with stable Graves' hyperthyroidism. Some clones in this sample may be carry-over from other donors' samples. The specimen was peripheral blood. The CDR3 loop reads CASTDRRRNYGYTF. In nucleotides, the CDR3 is TGTGCCAGTACCGATAGGCGGCGGAACTATGGCTACACCTTC.